Listed below are T cell receptor beta chains from one sample, sequenced in a study of technical replicates of blood from a handful of donors. The repertoire was sequenced with immunoSEQ multiplex PCR; TCRdb's copy has only in-frame clones and lacks some. The sample consists of about 50,000 clones, roughly 92% of them appearing once. The sequenced sample consisted of PBMCs. These receptors were collected from a human donor in good health. Some clones in this sample may be carry-over from other donors' samples. The CDR3 runs from the conserved cysteine through the conserved F or W. A D gene is named only where the DNA matches it firmly. For some rows the clone size is stated as once, few or many, or as a class when expanded; others skip it.

D gene: -
J gene: TRBJ1-2
V gene: TRBV4-3
clone size: many
CDR3 protein: CASSPLGRAYGYTF
CDR3 DNA: TGCGCCAGCAGCCCCTTGGGGAGGGCCTATGGCTACACCTTC

D gene: -
J gene: TRBJ2-5
V gene: TRBV30
clone size: -
CDR3 protein: CAWSVRRRETQYF
CDR3 DNA: TGTGCCTGGAGTGTGCGGCGCAGAGAGACCCAGTACTTC

D gene: -
J gene: TRBJ1-3
V gene: TRBV4-3
clone size: -
CDR3 protein: CASSQVAGTGNTIYF
CDR3 DNA: TGCGCCAGCAGCCAAGTTGCAGGGACTGGAAACACCATATATTTT

D gene: -
J gene: TRBJ1-1
V gene: TRBV15
clone size: -
CDR3 protein: CATSKGENTEAFF
CDR3 DNA: TGTGCCACCAGCAAAGGGGAGAACACTGAAGCTTTCTTT

D gene: TRBD1
J gene: TRBJ2-7
V gene: TRBV7-2
clone size: -
CDR3 protein: CASSFYRGLVPTYEQYF
CDR3 DNA: TGTGCCAGCAGCTTCTACAGGGGTCTGGTCCCGACCTACGAGCAGTACTTC

D gene: TRBD1
J gene: TRBJ2-2
V gene: TRBV9
clone size: -
CDR3 protein: CASSADRGNTGELFF
CDR3 DNA: TGTGCCAGCAGCGCGGACAGGGGAAACACCGGGGAGCTGTTTTTT

D gene: TRBD2
J gene: TRBJ2-1
V gene: TRBV7-9
clone size: -
CDR3 protein: CASSLRGSGGSYNEQFF
CDR3 DNA: TGTGCCAGCAGCCTCCGGGGATCGGGGGGGAGTTACAATGAGCAGTTCTTC

D gene: -
J gene: TRBJ2-7
V gene: TRBV6-6
clone size: -
CDR3 protein: CASRGFQATYEQYF
CDR3 DNA: TGTGCCAGCAGAGGTTTCCAGGCCACCTACGAGCAGTACTTC

D gene: TRBD1
J gene: TRBJ1-1
V gene: TRBV7-6
clone size: -
CDR3 protein: CASSIRDRGMGAEAFF
CDR3 DNA: TGTGCCAGCAGCATCCGGGACAGGGGAATGGGAGCTGAAGCTTTCTTT

D gene: -
J gene: TRBJ2-3
V gene: TRBV10-2
clone size: -
CDR3 protein: CASSDSPRGDTQYF
CDR3 DNA: TGCGCCAGCAGTGACTCGCCACGCGGAGATACGCAGTATTTT

D gene: -
J gene: TRBJ2-3
V gene: TRBV18
clone size: -
CDR3 protein: CASSPSQGTDTQYF
CDR3 DNA: TGTGCCAGCTCACCTTCCCAGGGGACAGATACGCAGTATTTT

D gene: -
J gene: TRBJ1-3
V gene: TRBV12-5
clone size: -
CDR3 protein: CASGLPARKGQSSGNTIYF
CDR3 DNA: TGTGCTAGTGGTTTGCCCGCGAGAAAAGGACAGAGCTCTGGAAACACCATATATTTT

D gene: TRBD2
J gene: TRBJ2-3
V gene: TRBV7-3
clone size: -
CDR3 protein: CASSLFSSGGPDTQYF
CDR3 DNA: TGTGCCAGCAGCTTATTCTCTAGCGGGGGGCCAGATACGCAGTATTTT

D gene: -
J gene: TRBJ1-6
V gene: TRBV30
clone size: few
CDR3 protein: CAWTTLSGINSPLHF
CDR3 DNA: TGTGCCTGGACCACCCTTTCAGGCATTAATTCACCCCTCCACTTT

D gene: TRBD2
J gene: TRBJ2-6
V gene: TRBV9
clone size: -
CDR3 protein: CASSVGEGFAGANVLTF
CDR3 DNA: TGTGCCAGCAGCGTAGGGGAGGGGTTCGCTGGGGCCAACGTCCTGACTTTC

D gene: -
J gene: TRBJ2-7
V gene: TRBV5-1
clone size: -
CDR3 protein: CASSFRGSVVDEQYF
CDR3 DNA: TGCGCCAGCAGCTTCCGGGGGTCCGTGGTCGACGAGCAGTACTTC

D gene: TRBD1
J gene: TRBJ2-6
V gene: TRBV7-9
clone size: -
CDR3 protein: CASSRRGGQGATGANVLTF
CDR3 DNA: TGTGCCAGCAGCCGACGCGGAGGACAGGGGGCGACTGGGGCCAACGTCCTGACTTTC

D gene: TRBD1
J gene: TRBJ2-7
V gene: TRBV16
clone size: -
CDR3 protein: CASSQSLGQGTSEQYF
CDR3 DNA: TGTGCCAGCAGCCAATCACTGGGACAGGGGACTAGCGAGCAGTACTTC

D gene: -
J gene: TRBJ1-6
V gene: TRBV7-2
clone size: -
CDR3 protein: CASSLGGENSPLHF
CDR3 DNA: TGTGCCAGCAGCTTAGGGGGGGAAAATTCACCCCTCCACTTT

D gene: TRBD2
J gene: TRBJ2-6
V gene: TRBV4-1
clone size: -
CDR3 protein: CASSFPTSVSSGANVLTF
CDR3 DNA: TGCGCCAGCAGCTTTCCGACTAGCGTGAGCTCTGGGGCCAACGTCCTGACTTTC

D gene: TRBD1
J gene: TRBJ1-5
V gene: TRBV7-2
clone size: -
CDR3 protein: CASSSDRGRVNQPQHF
CDR3 DNA: TGTGCCAGCAGCTCTGACAGGGGGCGAGTTAATCAGCCCCAGCATTTT

D gene: -
J gene: TRBJ1-6
V gene: TRBV6-5
clone size: -
CDR3 protein: CASSLRGSPLHF
CDR3 DNA: TGTGCCAGCAGCCTCAGAGGATCACCCCTCCACTTT

D gene: TRBD1
J gene: TRBJ1-6
V gene: TRBV10-1
clone size: -
CDR3 protein: CAPGIKAPADRAGSPLHF
CDR3 DNA: TGCGCGCCCGGGATAAAAGCGCCAGCAGACAGGGCCGGGTCACCCCTCCACTTT

D gene: -
J gene: TRBJ1-2
V gene: TRBV18
clone size: -
CDR3 protein: CASSPRVQGYGYTF
CDR3 DNA: TGTGCCAGCTCACCACGCGTCCAGGGATATGGCTACACCTTC

D gene: TRBD2
J gene: TRBJ2-3
V gene: TRBV4-1
clone size: -
CDR3 protein: CASSQTSNTQYF
CDR3 DNA: TGCGCCAGCAGCCAGACTAGCAATACGCAGTATTTT

D gene: TRBD2
J gene: TRBJ2-1
V gene: TRBV18
clone size: -
CDR3 protein: CASSPALGLAVSEQFF
CDR3 DNA: TGTGCCAGCTCACCGGCTCTGGGACTAGCGGTGTCTGAGCAGTTCTTC

D gene: TRBD1
J gene: TRBJ1-3
V gene: TRBV30
clone size: -
CDR3 protein: CAWSEGQGRNTIYF
CDR3 DNA: TGTGCCTGGAGTGAGGGACAGGGAAGAAACACCATATATTTT

D gene: TRBD2
J gene: TRBJ2-1
V gene: TRBV29-1
clone size: -
CDR3 protein: CSGRVAGGPNEQFF
CDR3 DNA: TGCAGCGGCCGGGTAGCGGGGGGGCCCAATGAGCAGTTCTTC

D gene: TRBD1
J gene: TRBJ2-2
V gene: TRBV5-4
clone size: -
CDR3 protein: CASGRQGVNTGELFF
CDR3 DNA: TGTGCCAGCGGCCGACAGGGGGTAAACACCGGGGAGCTGTTTTTT

D gene: -
J gene: TRBJ1-4
V gene: TRBV27
clone size: -
CDR3 protein: CASSTRQEKLFF
CDR3 DNA: TGTGCCAGCAGTACCCGACAGGAAAAACTGTTTTTT

D gene: TRBD2
J gene: TRBJ2-1
V gene: TRBV6-5
clone size: -
CDR3 protein: CASSYSLAGPNEQFF
CDR3 DNA: TGTGCCAGCAGTTACTCGCTAGCGGGACCCAATGAGCAGTTCTTC

D gene: TRBD1
J gene: TRBJ1-1
V gene: TRBV7-8
clone size: once
CDR3 protein: CASSPPRRGAEAFF
CDR3 DNA: TGTGCCAGCAGCCCCCCCCGCAGGGGGGCTGAAGCTTTCTTT

D gene: TRBD1
J gene: TRBJ1-3
V gene: TRBV15
clone size: -
CDR3 protein: CATSRVGRGPGNTIYF
CDR3 DNA: TGTGCCACCAGCAGAGTGGGAAGGGGGCCTGGAAACACCATATATTTT

D gene: TRBD2
J gene: TRBJ2-7
V gene: TRBV4-1
clone size: -
CDR3 protein: CASGSTTSGTGEQYF
CDR3 DNA: TGCGCCAGCGGTTCTACGACTAGCGGGACAGGCGAGCAGTACTTC

D gene: TRBD1
J gene: TRBJ2-7
V gene: TRBV29-1
clone size: -
CDR3 protein: CSVRGQGNEQYF
CDR3 DNA: TGCAGCGTGAGGGGACAGGGCAACGAGCAGTACTTC

D gene: TRBD2
J gene: TRBJ2-3
V gene: TRBV5-1
clone size: -
CDR3 protein: CASSLSGGIADTQYF
CDR3 DNA: TGCGCCAGCAGCTTGTCGGGGGGTATCGCAGATACGCAGTATTTT

D gene: TRBD2
J gene: TRBJ2-1
V gene: TRBV29-1
clone size: -
CDR3 protein: CSVGTSWDNEQFF
CDR3 DNA: TGCAGCGTCGGGACTAGTTGGGACAATGAGCAGTTCTTC

D gene: TRBD1
J gene: TRBJ2-5
V gene: TRBV7-3
clone size: -
CDR3 protein: CASSLGRRTGETQYF
CDR3 DNA: TGTGCCAGCAGCTTAGGCCGTAGGACAGGGGAGACCCAGTACTTC

D gene: TRBD2
J gene: TRBJ2-3
V gene: TRBV5-5
clone size: -
CDR3 protein: CASSLGGLAGLTDTQYF
CDR3 DNA: TGTGCCAGCAGCTTGGGGGGACTAGCGGGGCTCACAGATACGCAGTATTTT

D gene: TRBD1
J gene: TRBJ2-1
V gene: TRBV7-8
clone size: -
CDR3 protein: CASSLPGQGANEQFF
CDR3 DNA: TGTGCCAGCAGCTTGCCGGGACAGGGGGCCAATGAGCAGTTCTTC

D gene: -
J gene: TRBJ2-1
V gene: TRBV5-1
clone size: -
CDR3 protein: CASSNRDKNNNEQFF
CDR3 DNA: TGCGCCAGCAGCAACCGGGACAAAAACAACAATGAGCAGTTCTTC

D gene: -
J gene: TRBJ2-2
V gene: TRBV27
clone size: -
CDR3 protein: CASSPPFRGGGELFF
CDR3 DNA: TGTGCCAGCAGTCCCCCTTTTAGGGGAGGCGGGGAGCTGTTTTTT

D gene: TRBD1
J gene: TRBJ2-2
V gene: TRBV18
clone size: -
CDR3 protein: CASSSRGQGARHGGELFF
CDR3 DNA: TGTGCCAGCTCGTCCCGCGGACAGGGGGCACGGCACGGCGGGGAGCTGTTTTTT

D gene: -
J gene: TRBJ2-2
V gene: TRBV7-9
clone size: -
CDR3 protein: CASSLRVSGELFF
CDR3 DNA: TGTGCCAGCAGCTTGAGGGTCTCCGGGGAGCTGTTTTTT

D gene: -
J gene: TRBJ2-3
V gene: TRBV9
clone size: -
CDR3 protein: CASSADLTITDTQYF
CDR3 DNA: TGTGCCAGCAGCGCGGACTTGACGATCACAGATACGCAGTATTTT

D gene: TRBD2
J gene: TRBJ2-1
V gene: TRBV10-3
clone size: -
CDR3 protein: CAISSPPGLAGGYNEQFF
CDR3 DNA: TGTGCCATCAGCAGCCCGCCGGGACTAGCGGGAGGGTACAATGAGCAGTTCTTC

D gene: -
J gene: TRBJ2-5
V gene: TRBV15
clone size: -
CDR3 protein: CATSRGVGETQYF
CDR3 DNA: TGTGCCACCTCCAGGGGGGTGGGGGAGACCCAGTACTTC

D gene: TRBD2
J gene: TRBJ2-5
V gene: TRBV7-9
clone size: -
CDR3 protein: CASSTGLAGQETQYF
CDR3 DNA: TGTGCCAGCAGCACGGGACTAGCGGGGCAAGAGACCCAGTACTTC

D gene: TRBD1
J gene: TRBJ2-1
V gene: TRBV7-2
clone size: -
CDR3 protein: CASSLGALDRGYNEQFF
CDR3 DNA: TGTGCCAGCAGCTTAGGGGCCCTGGACAGGGGTTACAATGAGCAGTTCTTC

D gene: TRBD1
J gene: TRBJ1-2
V gene: TRBV7-9
clone size: -
CDR3 protein: CASSLASGTGRDGYTF
CDR3 DNA: TGTGCCAGCAGCTTAGCGTCCGGGACAGGGAGGGATGGCTACACCTTC

D gene: -
J gene: TRBJ2-5
V gene: TRBV7-8
clone size: -
CDR3 protein: CASSFEGGRETQYF
CDR3 DNA: TGTGCCAGCAGCTTCGAAGGAGGGCGGGAGACCCAGTACTTC

D gene: TRBD1
J gene: TRBJ2-3
V gene: TRBV5-1
clone size: -
CDR3 protein: CASSSMNRGPTDTQYF
CDR3 DNA: TGCGCCAGCAGCTCGATGAACAGGGGACCCACAGATACGCAGTATTTT

D gene: TRBD2
J gene: TRBJ2-3
V gene: TRBV7-2
clone size: -
CDR3 protein: CASSPGTSAKKPHF
CDR3 DNA: TGTGCCAGCAGCCCTGGGACTAGCGCAAAGAAACCCCATTTT

D gene: TRBD1
J gene: TRBJ2-7
V gene: TRBV6-6
clone size: -
CDR3 protein: CASSYDRGPYEQYF
CDR3 DNA: TGTGCCAGCAGTTACGACAGGGGCCCCTACGAGCAGTACTTC

D gene: -
J gene: TRBJ2-1
V gene: TRBV5-6
clone size: -
CDR3 protein: CASSLSPGRVINEQFF
CDR3 DNA: TGTGCCAGCAGCTTGAGTCCAGGGCGAGTAATCAATGAGCAGTTCTTC

D gene: -
J gene: TRBJ1-2
V gene: TRBV19
clone size: -
CDR3 protein: CASSKARDGNYGYTF
CDR3 DNA: TGTGCCAGTAGTAAGGCGCGGGACGGGAACTATGGCTACACCTTC